The clone carrying this T cell receptor beta chain has just a few counts. Its specificity is unknown. After removal of 4 bases from V and 4 bases from J, the junction contained 5 bases not matched to a gene. The CDR3 extends over 15 amino acids. Germline assignment: CDR1 SEHNR and CDR2 FQNEAQ (reference sequence). The sample belongs to a study of cytomegalovirus exposure and HLA in healthy donors. General study results and limits: Most TCR sequences showed up rarely, but some public TCRs showed up in many donors. Altogether, some 170 TCR beta chains were recorded as cytomegalovirus-associated.

The PCR used 60 Vbeta and 13 Jbeta primers. Profiled with immunoSEQ multiplex PCR; TCRdb holds only in-frame clones, not every one. The repertoire holds about 60,000 clones, with 60% to 85% as singletons. Sequencing was performed on PBMCs. The V and J genes are TRBV7-9 and TRBJ2-5, with 11 bases matching TRBD1. This TCR came from a middle-aged woman in good health and CMV-seropositive. The DNA of the CDR3 is TGTGCCAGCAGCTCTGGGACAGGGGGACGAGAGACCCAGTACTTC. Translation: CASSSGTGGRETQYF.